This TCR beta chain came from a study of metastatic and nonmetastatic thyroid tumors. Study summary: Repertoire data that came from the blood and tumor or nodule tissue of malignant and benign thyroid patients were compared. Findings of the study overall: It was reportedly found that TCR beta diversity was significantly higher in malignant thyroid tumors than in benign nodules, a difference seen in both blood and tumor samples.

There are many counts of this clone. Its antigen is unknown. Using MiXCR, TCRdb reanalyzed the PCR reads. The sample comprises 20,000 to 25,000 clones, approximately 12% of which are singletons, and roughly 24% rests with the top ten. No treatment had been given to any patient before thyroid surgery. The source material was blood. This receptor was obtained from a female donor with papillary thyroid cancer or a benign thyroid nodule (not recorded which). Some clones in this sample may be carry-over from other donors' samples.

The CDR3 nucleotides are TGTGCCAGCAGCTTAGGAGGGCGCTCACCCCTCCACTTT. Its translation is CASSLGGRSPLHF. The chain carries TRBV11-2 and TRBJ1-6, with D unclear. The CDR3 runs to 13 residues. In germline, CDR1 is SGHAT, CDR2 FQNNGV. The germline V and J ends were trimmed by 1 base and 10 bases, with 8 bases remaining between them. The whole variable domain, filled in from reference TRBV11-2 and TRBJ1-6, reads EAGVAQSPRYKIIEKRQSVAFWCNPISGHATLYWYQQILGQGPKLLIQFQNNGVVDDSQLPKDRFSAERLKGVDSTLKIQPAKLEDSAVYLCASSLGGRSPLHFGNGTRLTVT.